This T cell receptor beta chain was obtained from a study of T-cell memory formation after mild COVID-19. General study findings and limits: Among clones contracting day 15 to 85, CD4/CD8 was balanced, whereas later expanders leaned CD4+. A subset of responding clones appeared in pre-infection memory, suggesting cross-reactive memory joined. CD4+ contracting clones were found mainly in CM and EM, and CD8+ ones in EMRA.

This clonotype came up many times. What it recognizes is unknown. From 5'RACE with constant-segment primers came TCR alpha and TCR beta cDNA libraries that carried sample barcodes and UMIs. TCRdb processed the 5' RACE reads anew with MiXCR; each CDR3 protein has one entry. The sample has about 270,000 distinct CDR3 sequences, 15% seen once. The CDR3 has 15 amino acids. The germline CDR1 and CDR2 sequences are SGHVS and FNYEAQ. V was shortened by 1 base and J by 3 bases, with 9 bases between the two germline ends. The sample comprised PBMCs or a T cell subset sorted from them (not recorded which). The chain combines TRBV7-6 with TRBJ2-2; D is perhaps TRBD2 (5 bases). This TCR derives from an adult woman who had mild COVID-19 (a few samples of this study predate the infection). Cell type and time point are not known. The CDR3 loop reads CASSLGGMDTGELFF. In DNA, the CDR3 is TGTGCCAGCAGCTTAGGAGGGATGGACACCGGGGAGCTGTTTTTT.